This T cell receptor (beta chain) was found in a study of shared clonotypes between healthy human individuals. The wider study: Each donor contributed plates that comprised three CD4 naive, three CD4 memory, two CD8 naive and one CD8 memory. Study-wide results and limits: In general, naive subsets displayed greater estimated richness than memory subsets did. Inspection by rarefaction showed sorted-subset sequencing to be incomplete despite large depth.

TCRdb's table, derived via immunoSEQ multiplex PCR, lists solely in-frame clones and lacks some. The sample records about 2.3 million clones, approximately 93% being singletons. This clone has just a few counts. The antigen is unknown. The CDR3 is 16 residues long. CDR1 and CDR2 (germline): MDHEN, SYDVKM. V gave up 2 bases and J gave up 6 bases; unmatched junction bases: 6. The chain is built from TRBV28 and TRBJ1-4; 10 bases line up with TRBD1. This TCR derives from a man aged 18 to 30 in good health. Some clones in this sample may be carry-over from other donors' samples. Specimen: naive CD4+ T cells from PBMCs. Regarding subset: CD45RA+ positively selected. CDR3 residues: CASSLLAGTGDEKLFF. For the CDR3, the DNA is TGTGCCAGCAGTTTACTCGCCGGGACAGGGGATGAAAAACTGTTTTTT.